This TCR beta chain was observed in a study of blood T cell repertoires in COVID-19. The overall study: Whether acute or convalescent, the COVID-19 samples came from the United States, Italy and Spain. The cDNA or gDNA used as material had been derived from T cells, B-cell-depleted T cells, or PBMCs.

In the original processing: Amplified reference gene primers provided the basis for estimating nucleated cell counts. Assay used: immunoSEQ multiplex PCR; TCRdb lists only in-frame clones, some missing. V and J calls and clone size come straight from that table; D and trimming were deduced from the DNA. The sample yields fewer than 300,000 clones, around 89% seen once. V dropped 6 bases and J dropped 8; count of bases not matched to a gene: 9. The V gene's germline CDR1 is SNHLY and CDR2 FYNNEI. The CDR3 spans 13 residues. The sequenced sample consisted of peripheral blood. This TCR came from a man younger than 40 with acute or convalescent COVID-19. The rearrangement joins TRBV2 to TRBJ1-2; 7 bases are a match to TRBD1. CDR3 sequence: CASRAQTGKGYTF. In DNA form, the CDR3 reads TGTGCCAGCAGGGCCCAGACAGGGAAGGGCTACACCTTC.